What follows are 19 T cell receptor beta chains derived from one specimen sequenced in a study of OX40 agonist ivuxolimab in advanced cancers. Repertoires were generated with immunoSEQ multiplex PCR, while TCRdb's copy carries only in-frame clones and drops some. The sample includes just under 65,000 clones, more than 80% of them seen just once. The source was CD4+ or CD8+ T cells sorted from blood, collected in a trial of the OX40 agonist ivuxolimab. The source is an adult with an advanced solid tumor such as melanoma, head and neck, liver or kidney cancer.

Regarding this clone: Compared with germline, one end of the junction differs, possibly owing to a read error. As DNA, the CDR3 is TGTGCTAGCAGCTTAGCCGGGTCCGCGTACAATGAGCAGTTCTTC. Its protein is CASSLAGSAYNEQFF. The rearrangement joins TRBV7-7 to TRBJ2-1; D is unresolved. This CDR3 has 15 amino acids. The germline gives CDR1 SSHAT, CDR2 FNYEAQ (reference sequence).

The chain carries TRBV2 and TRBJ2-5; 8 nucleotides align to TRBD2. This CDR3 has 14 amino acids. Trimming at V came to 4 bases and at J to 4 bases, leaving 5 bases not matched to a gene. Germline lookup yields CDR1 SNHLY and CDR2 FYNNEI. In DNA, the CDR3 is TGTGCCAGCAGTGCAACTAGCGGAGGAGAGACCCAGTACTTC. Translated: CASSATSGGETQYF.

The V gene is TRBV7-9, the J gene TRBJ2-7, with unresolved D. Germline loops: CDR1 SEHNR, CDR2 FQNEAQ (reference sequence). The CDR3 length is 12 residues. Between the trimmed V and J ends, which lost 7 bases and 3 bases, there was a span of 10 bases. CDR3 in amino acids: CASTKGYYEQYF. For the CDR3, the DNA is TGTGCCAGCACTAAAGGTTACTACGAGCAGTACTTC.

The V call is TRBV18, the J call TRBJ2-2, with D perhaps given as TRBD1 or TRBD2 (5 bases each). Looked up from germline, CDR1 is KGHSH and CDR2 is LQKENI. This CDR3 is built from 16 residues. V shed 3 bases and J shed 3 bases, with 14 bases lying between them. The CDR3 sequence is CASSPTGPKDTGELFF. Written as DNA, the CDR3 is TGTGCCAGCTCACCGACGGGGCCGAAGGACACCGGGGAGCTGTTTTTT.

V and J are TRBV7-8 and TRBJ1-2; 7 nucleotides align to TRBD1. Germline V gene lookup returns CDR1 SGHVS and CDR2 FQNEAQ. The junction had 4 bases not matched to a gene; V was cut back by 3 bases and J by 6 bases. This CDR3 is built from 13 residues. The CDR3 coding sequence is TGTGCCAGCAGCTTCCCCCAGGGGGATGGCTACACCTTC. This gives the protein CASSFPQGDGYTF. Drawing the rest from reference TRBV7-8 and TRBJ1-2, the complete variable domain is GAGVSQSPRYKVAKRGQDVALRCDPISGHVSLFWYQQALGQGPEFLTYFQNEAQLDKSGLPSDRFFAERPEGSVSTLKIQRTQQEDSAVYLCASSFPQGDGYTFGSGTRLTVV.

The J gene is TRBJ2-7, the V gene TRBV28; tentatively, D is TRBD1 or TRBD2 (6 bases each). With 4 bases removed from V and 2 bases from J, the gap between germline ends came to 12 bases. The CDR3 has 14 amino acids. In germline, CDR1 is MDHEN, CDR2 SYDVKM. Here the CDR3 reads CASSWAGHAYEQYF. CDR3 nucleotides: TGTGCCAGCAGTTGGGCGGGACATGCCTACGAGCAGTACTTC.

With regard to this clone: This sample includes further DNA sequences coding for the same CDR3. V is TRBV6-6 and J is TRBJ2-2, with 8 bases matching TRBD2. This CDR3 contains 16 residues. Germline V gene sequence: CDR1 MNHNY, CDR2 SVGAGI (reference sequence). The V gene end was trimmed by 5 bases and the J gene end by 5 bases; junction bases not matched to a gene: 10. CDR3 residues: CASSRRGGRGTGELFF. The DNA of the CDR3 is TGTGCCAGCAGTAGACGCGGGGGGCGGGGGACCGGGGAGCTGTTTTTT.

This rearrangement joins TRBV28 to TRBJ1-2; D is possibly TRBD1 (6 bases). Trimming stripped 2 bases from V and 4 bases from J, with 14 bases between. Germline V gene lookup returns CDR1 MDHEN and CDR2 SYDVKM. The CDR3 loop spans 15 amino acids. This CDR3 reads CASSLDLGAVYGYTF. The DNA for the CDR3 is TGTGCCAGCAGTTTAGATTTGGGGGCAGTCTATGGCTACACCTTC.

The chain carries TRBV19 and TRBJ2-3; maybe TRBD2 (5 bases). CDR1 is LNHDA and CDR2 is SQIVND in the germline V gene (reference sequence). The V end was cut by 6 bases, the J end by 6 bases, with 13 bases between. CDR3 length equals 13 residues. The CDR3 region has the DNA TGTGCCAGTAGCTCAGGACTGTTGGATACGCAGTATTTT. This codes for CASSSGLLDTQYF.

CDR3 DNA sequence: TGTGCCAGCTCACCATCAGGGAGGACCGGCTACACCTTC. Protein product: CASSPSGRTGYTF. This chain uses TRBV18 with TRBJ1-2; maybe TRBD1 (5 bases). Looked up from germline, CDR1 is KGHSH and CDR2 is LQKENI. The CDR3 is 13 amino acids. V dropped 2 bases and J dropped 8 bases, with 12 bases sitting between them.

The rearrangement uses TRBV4-2 and TRBJ2-7, with 9 bases identical to TRBD2. Losses at the gene ends were 4 bases for V and 3 bases for J; bases not matched to a gene: 13. The CDR3 runs 17 residues. CDR1 is LGHNA, CDR2 YNFKEQ, per germline. This chain's CDR3 is CASSPHSPGLAVYEQYF. CDR3 nucleotides: TGTGCCAGCAGCCCCCACAGCCCGGGACTAGCCGTCTACGAGCAGTACTTC.

J is TRBJ2-1 and V is TRBV21-1; the table calls TRBD1, which could not be checked here. TRBV21-1 is designated a pseudogene. The CDR3 totals 16 residues. In nucleotides, the CDR3 is TGTGCCAGCAGCAAGAAGGGGGACAGGGGGATCGATGAGCAGTTCTTC. Translation gives CASSKKGDRGIDEQFF.

This clone came up once. The chain couples TRBV7-9 to TRBJ2-5; TRBD2 matches at 7 bases. Trimming cost V 1 base and J 5 bases; bases outside gene matches: 4. Germline V gives CDR1 SEHNR, CDR2 FQNEAQ (reference sequence). This CDR3 has 14 residues. The CDR3: CASSLVGGSETQYF. CDR3 nucleotides: TGTGCCAGCAGCTTAGTCGGCGGGAGTGAGACCCAGTACTTC.

In this sample, this clone turned up once. The V gene is TRBV2, the J gene TRBJ2-7, with TRBD1 matching 8 bases. J gave up 12 bases and V 6 bases, and 10 bases lay outside the gene matches. The CDR3 loop spans 12 amino acids. CDR1 is SNHLY, CDR2 FYNNEI, per germline. In DNA form, the CDR3 reads TGTGCCAGCAGACAGGGGGTCGGCCTAGGGTACTTC. Protein product: CASRQGVGLGYF.

This CDR3 reads CASTRRPSTDTQYF. The CDR3 DNA sequence: TGTGCCAGCACAAGACGGCCTAGCACAGATACGCAGTATTTT. The chain joins TRBV6-6 to TRBJ2-3; no firm D call. Per the germline V gene, CDR1 is MNHNY and CDR2 is SVGAGI (reference sequence). This CDR3 contains 14 residues. V shed 7 bases and J shed 0 bases, with 11 bases lying between them.

The rearrangement joins TRBV25-1 to TRBJ2-7; possibly TRBD1 for D (6 bases). CDR1 and CDR2 (germline): MGHDK, SYGVNS. The CDR3 runs to 11 residues. V shed 6 bases and J shed 11 bases, with 14 bases lying between them. CDR3 amino acids: CASRSTGIKYF. The CDR3 region has the DNA TGTGCCAGCAGGTCAACAGGGATTAAGTACTTC.

The chain links TRBV7-9 to TRBJ2-7; no clear D gene. Trimming cost V 3 bases and J 1 base, with 13 bases left between them. Per the germline V gene, CDR1 is SEHNR and CDR2 is FQNEAQ (reference sequence). This CDR3 comprises 15 residues. CDR3 loop: CASSFNRAQSYEQYF. For the CDR3, the DNA is TGTGCCAGCAGCTTTAATAGGGCCCAATCCTACGAGCAGTACTTC.

The chain has TRBV14 and TRBJ1-6; a weak D match, TRBD1 (5 bases). Trimming stripped 1 base from V and 7 bases from J, with 14 bases between. The CDR3 is made up of 16 amino acids. CDR1 SGHDN and CDR2 FVKESK come from the germline V gene. CDR3 bases: TGTGCCAGCAGCCAAGTAAGAGGGGACGGAAATTCACCCCTCCACTTT. It specifies CASSQVRGDGNSPLHF. Combining the CDR3 with reference TRBV14 and TRBJ1-6 gives the whole variable domain EAGVTQFPSHSVIEKGQTVTLRCDPISGHDNLYWYRRVMGKEIKFLLHFVKESKQDESGMPNNRFLAERTGGTYSTLKVQPAELEDSGVYFCASSQVRGDGNSPLHFGNGTRLTVT.

The gene calls are TRBV5-6 and TRBJ2-5; 9 bases agree with TRBD1. The V and J ends lost 7 bases and 5 bases, in that order; junction bases with no gene match: 6. The CDR3 runs to 13 residues. CDR1 is SGHDT, CDR2 YYEEEE, per germline. The CDR3 protein is CASRWTGEETQYF. Here the CDR3 DNA reads TGTGCCAGCCGATGGACAGGGGAGGAGACCCAGTACTTC.